The 21 T cell receptor beta chains below were found in one sample sequenced in a study of technical replicates of blood from several donors. Profiling relied on immunoSEQ multiplex PCR, and the TCRdb table lists in-frame clones only, not all of them. In the table there are more than 75,000 clones, less than 96% of which are singletons. The sample consisted of T cells isolated from PBMCs. The receptors derive from a human donor in good health.

The chain uses TRBV5-4 and TRBJ2-1; TRBD2 matches 11 bases. Germline CDR1 is SGHNT and CDR2 is YYREEE (reference sequence). After removal of 5 bases from V and 5 bases from J, the junction contained 6 bases not matched to a gene. The CDR3 is made up of 15 amino acids. CDR3 nucleotides: TGTGCCAGCAGGTACCCGGGACTAGCGGACAATGAGCAGTTCTTC. This gives the protein CASRYPGLADNEQFF.

V is TRBV6-5 and J is TRBJ1-2, with 7 bases that match TRBD1. The junction had 6 bases not matched to a gene; V was cut back by 4 bases and J by 7 bases. The germline gives CDR1 MNHEY, CDR2 SVGAGI. The CDR3 extends over 13 amino acids. Written as DNA, the CDR3 is TGTGCCAGCAGTTTAGGGGGCGCCGGTGGCTACACCTTC. This gives the protein CASSLGGAGGYTF.

V usage is TRBV28 and J usage is TRBJ2-2; TRBD2 is a possible D gene (5 bases). CDR1 and CDR2 (germline): MDHEN, SYDVKM. The CDR3 spans 15 residues. Trimming left V 3 bases short and J 4 bases short, with 12 bases between. The CDR3 reads CASSLRATRTGELFF. The CDR3 coding sequence is TGTGCCAGCAGTTTGAGGGCTACACGCACCGGGGAGCTGTTTTTT.

The chain links TRBV19 to TRBJ2-1; 7 bases match TRBD2. CDR1 LNHDA and CDR2 SQIVND come from the germline V gene (reference sequence). The CDR3 is made up of 15 amino acids. V lost 3 bases and J lost 7; bases outside the gene matches: 9. The CDR3, as DNA: TGTGCCAGTAGTATCGTCAGCGGGACTCTAAATGAGCAGTTCTTC. Its protein is CASSIVSGTLNEQFF.

The chain couples TRBV5-1 to TRBJ2-3, with a possible D match to TRBD1 (6 bases). Trimming took off 2 bases at V and 2 bases at J, with 15 bases between the two ends. The germline V gene encodes CDR1 SGHRS and CDR2 YFSETQ. CDR3 length equals 16 residues. The CDR3 nucleotides are TGCGCCAGCAGCTTTCCGGGACAAGGGTCCACAGATACGCAGTATTTT. Translation: CASSFPGQGSTDTQYF.

This chain connects TRBV19 to TRBJ1-5; the D gene is possibly TRBD1 (5 bases). Trimming removed 5 bases from V and 0 bases from J, with 20 bases in between. Germline-derived CDR1 and CDR2 are LNHDA and SQIVND (reference sequence). This CDR3 has 18 residues. CDR3 coding DNA: TGTGCCAGTAGTTTAGGTAACATCAGGGCCTATAGCAATCAGCCCCAGCATTTT. It codes for CASSLGNIRAYSNQPQHF.

The rearrangement joins TRBV4-1 to TRBJ2-7; D may be TRBD2 (6 bases). From germline, CDR1 is MGHRA and CDR2 YSYEKL. CDR3 length equals 15 residues. V was clipped by 3 bases and J by 0 bases, with 12 bases between them. CDR3 region: CASSHNSGGSYEQYF. CDR3 DNA sequence: TGCGCCAGCAGCCACAATTCCGGGGGCTCCTACGAGCAGTACTTC.

This chain links TRBV7-2 with TRBJ2-7; 11 bases line up with TRBD1. Germline-derived CDR1 and CDR2 are SGHTA and FQGNSA. This CDR3 is built from 16 residues. V was pared by 2 bases and J by 0 bases, with 3 bases of the junction left unmatched. This CDR3 reads CASSLSGTGGSYEQYF. CDR3 DNA: TGTGCCAGCAGCTTATCCGGGACAGGGGGCTCCTACGAGCAGTACTTC. Filled out from reference TRBV7-2 and TRBJ2-7, the complete variable domain reads GAGVSQSPSNKVTEKGKDVELRCDPISGHTALYWYRQSLGQGLEFLIYFQGNSAPDKSGLPSDRFSAERTGGSVSTLTIQRTQQEDSAVYLCASSLSGTGGSYEQYFGPGTRLTVT.

The chain employs TRBV18 and TRBJ1-3, with 9 positions matching TRBD1. This CDR3 comprises 15 residues. The junction had 8 bases not matched to a gene; V was cut back by 7 bases and J by 4 bases. Germline values: CDR1 KGHSH, CDR2 LQKENI. The CDR3 sequence is CASLRPGTGGNTIYF. The CDR3 DNA reads as TGTGCCAGCTTACGACCGGGGACAGGGGGAAACACCATATATTTT. The full variable domain, rest sourced from reference TRBV18 and TRBJ1-3, is NAGVMQNPRHLVRRRGQEARLRCSPMKGHSHVYWYRQLPEEGLKFMVYLQKENIIDESGMPKERFSAEFPKEGPSILRIQQVVRGDSAAYFCASLRPGTGGNTIYFGEGSWLTVV.

This clone occurred once. This chain links TRBV9 with TRBJ2-3; 8 nucleotides line up with TRBD1. Germline lookup yields CDR1 SGDLS and CDR2 YYNGEE. The CDR3 length is 18 residues. V lost 1 base to trimming and J lost 2 bases; unmatched junction nucleotides: 12. The CDR3 protein is CASSVNPLDREVTDTQYF. In DNA form, the CDR3 reads TGTGCCAGCAGCGTAAACCCGCTGGACAGGGAGGTCACAGATACGCAGTATTTT. The full variable domain, rest sourced from reference TRBV9 and TRBJ2-3, is DSGVTQTPKHLITATGQRVTLRCSPRSGDLSVYWYQQSLDQGLQFLIQYYNGEERAKGNILERFSAQQFPDLHSELNLSSLELGDSALYFCASSVNPLDREVTDTQYFGPGTRLTVL.

V and J are TRBV6-1 and TRBJ1-1; no firm D call. Trimming took off 9 bases at V and 1 base at J, with 9 bases between the two ends. The CDR3 is 12 amino acids. Germline CDR1 reads MNHNS; CDR2 reads SASEGT. CDR3 loop: CASFRGNTEAFF. For the CDR3, the DNA is TGTGCCAGTTTCAGAGGGAACACTGAAGCTTTCTTT.

The J gene is TRBJ1-5, the V gene TRBV6-1; perhaps TRBD1 as D (5 bases). Trimming removed 8 bases from V and 6 bases from J, with 11 bases in between. The CDR3 sequence is 12 residues long. CDR1 is MNHNS, CDR2 SASEGT, per germline. CDR3 amino acids: CASAGTIQPQHF. The CDR3 region has the DNA TGTGCCAGCGCGGGGACGATTCAGCCCCAGCATTTT.

V is TRBV9 and J is TRBJ2-5; TRBD2 is a possible D gene (6 bases). Trimming stripped 4 bases from V and 4 bases from J, with 14 bases between. CDR3 length: 14 residues. The germline CDR1 and CDR2 sequences are SGDLS and YYNGEE. Here the CDR3 reads CASSFGLSAETQYF. CDR3 sequence (DNA): TGTGCCAGCAGCTTTGGACTATCTGCAGAGACCCAGTACTTC.

This chain links TRBV9 with TRBJ2-1, with 11 bases fitting TRBD2. The CDR3 covers 16 residues. V was pared by 4 bases and J by 7 bases, with 10 bases of the junction left unmatched. Germline V lookup: CDR1 SGDLS, CDR2 YYNGEE. The CDR3 loop is CASSFGLAGPGNEQFF. The CDR3 DNA reads as TGTGCCAGCAGCTTCGGACTAGCGGGCCCGGGGAATGAGCAGTTCTTC.

The chain couples TRBV6-5 to TRBJ2-1; maybe TRBD2 (6 bases). Trimming stripped 2 bases from V and 4 bases from J, with 6 bases between. CDR3 length: 13 residues. Germline V gene data show CDR1 as MNHEY and CDR2 as SVGAGI. The CDR3 here is CASSYAGYNEQFF. The CDR3 nucleotides are TGTGCCAGCAGTTACGCGGGGTACAATGAGCAGTTCTTC.

The rearrangement uses TRBV7-3 and TRBJ1-4; the D gene is possibly TRBD1 (5 bases). Per germline, CDR1 SGHTA and CDR2 FQGTGA. The ends were cut back, 2 bases at V and 3 bases at J, with 7 bases in the middle. This CDR3 region has 14 residues. CDR3 nucleotides: TGTGCCAGCAGCTTAGGCAGGGCTAATGAAAAACTGTTTTTT. Its protein is CASSLGRANEKLFF.

For this clone: At one end, the junction sequence differs from germline, possibly due to a read error. J is TRBJ2-5 and V is TRBV27; TRBD2 agrees at 7 bases. The CDR3 consists of 15 residues. Germline loops: CDR1 MNHEY, CDR2 SMNVEV (reference sequence). DNA for the CDR3: TGTGCCAGCAGCTTATCGGGGGGTTTCGTAAAGACCCAGTACTTC. It codes for CASSLSGGFVKTQYF.

The chain couples TRBV4-2 to TRBJ2-7, with D possibly being TRBD2 (6 bases). Trimming stripped 1 base from V and 3 bases from J, with 19 bases between. CDR3 length: 17 residues. From germline, CDR1 is LGHNA and CDR2 YNFKEQ. The CDR3 is CASSQVGLLGNIYEQYF. The CDR3 DNA reads as TGTGCCAGCAGCCAAGTGGGACTTCTGGGCAATATCTACGAGCAGTACTTC.

The chain combines TRBV18 with TRBJ2-7; D possibly corresponds to TRBD1 (6 bases). The CDR3 runs 14 residues. Trimming left V 5 bases short and J 6 bases short, with 17 bases between. Germline CDR1 KGHSH, CDR2 LQKENI. CDR3 loop: CASSDGTLRIEQYF. The CDR3 coding sequence is TGTGCCAGCTCAGACGGGACATTAAGGATCGAGCAGTACTTC.

Only one count was recorded for this clone. The gene calls are TRBV6-5 and TRBJ1-2, with D uncertain. The germline gives CDR1 MNHEY, CDR2 SVGAGI. Trimming stripped 6 bases from V and 1 base from J, with 9 bases between. The CDR3 sequence is 13 residues long. The CDR3 nucleotides read TGTGCCAGCAGCCCCGAGGGTAACTATGGCTACACCTTC. It yields the protein CASSPEGNYGYTF.

This chain joins TRBV27 and TRBJ2-3, with a weak D call TRBD2 (6 bases). V was cut by 8 bases and J by 2 bases, with 20 bases left in between. The germline V gene has CDR1 MNHEY and CDR2 SMNVEV (reference sequence). The CDR3 has 16 residues. The CDR3 region is CASQVQGRQSTDTQYF. Here the CDR3 DNA reads TGTGCCAGCCAGGTCCAAGGGAGGCAATCCACAGATACGCAGTATTTT.